The clone carrying this T cell receptor beta chain was counted a single time. Its antigen is still unknown. This entry belongs to a study of cytomegalovirus exposure and HLA in healthy donors. General study findings and limits: It was likely that a cluster of highly shared sequence variants was a sequencing artifact. For TCR beta chains, V- and J-gene trimming was later linked to a missense DCLRE1C variant.

The PCR had 60 Vbeta and 13 Jbeta primers. The repertoire was sequenced with immunoSEQ multiplex PCR; TCRdb's copy has only in-frame clones and lacks some. The sample shows 170,000 or so clones, 77% of them seen only once. This CDR3 has 16 residues. The V gene lost 0 bases and the J gene lost 0 bases, with 11 bases spanning the gap. Germline CDR1 reads LGHNA; CDR2 reads YNFKEQ. Sequences were obtained from PBMCs. The chain uses TRBV4-2 and TRBJ1-1; D uncertain. This TCR came from a woman under 40 in good health and CMV-seropositive. The CDR3 loop reads CASSQDSVGVNTEAFF. The CDR3 region has the DNA TGTGCCAGCAGCCAAGATAGCGTAGGAGTGAACACTGAAGCTTTCTTT.